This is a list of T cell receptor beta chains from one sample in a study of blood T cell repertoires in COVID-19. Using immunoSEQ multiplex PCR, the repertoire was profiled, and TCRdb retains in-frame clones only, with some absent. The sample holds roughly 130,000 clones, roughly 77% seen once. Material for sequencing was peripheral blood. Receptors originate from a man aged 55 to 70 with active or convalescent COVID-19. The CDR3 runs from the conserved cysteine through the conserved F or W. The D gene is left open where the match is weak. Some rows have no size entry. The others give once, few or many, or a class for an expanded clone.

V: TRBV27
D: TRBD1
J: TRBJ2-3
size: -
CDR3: CASSLSRTGGTQYF
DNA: TGTGCCAGCAGTTTATCGAGGACAGGGGGGACGCAGTATTTT

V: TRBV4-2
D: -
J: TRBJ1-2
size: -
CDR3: CASSLAGDYGYTF
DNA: TGTGCCAGCAGCCTTGCCGGGGACTATGGCTACACCTTC

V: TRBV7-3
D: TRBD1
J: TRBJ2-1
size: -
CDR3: CASSLNRGHNEQFF
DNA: TGTGCCAGCAGCTTAAATAGGGGGCACAATGAGCAGTTCTTC

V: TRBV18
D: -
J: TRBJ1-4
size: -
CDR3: CASSRRRGAEEKLFF
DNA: TGTGCCAGCTCACGGCGACGGGGGGCGGAGGAAAAACTGTTTTTT

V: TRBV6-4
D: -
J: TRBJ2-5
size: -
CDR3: CASSAGLKETQYF
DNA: TGTGCCAGCAGTGCGGGTTTGAAGGAGACCCAGTACTTC

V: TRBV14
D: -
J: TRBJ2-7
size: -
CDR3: CASSRIQGIPYEQYF
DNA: TGTGCCAGCAGCCGAATACAGGGAATCCCTTACGAGCAGTACTTC

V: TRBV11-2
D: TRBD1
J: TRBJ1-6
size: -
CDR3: CASSLRGQAISPLHF
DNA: TGTGCCAGCAGCTTAAGGGGACAGGCCATTTCACCCCTCCACTTT

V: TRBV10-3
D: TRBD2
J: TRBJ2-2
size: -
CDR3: CAISGTPGLAANTGELFF
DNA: TGTGCCATCAGTGGGACACCGGGACTAGCGGCGAACACCGGGGAGCTGTTTTTT

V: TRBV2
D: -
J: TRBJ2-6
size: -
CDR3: CACKRLRESSGANVLTF
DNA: TGTGCCTGCAAACGACTCCGTGAGAGCTCTGGGGCCAACGTCCTGACTTTC

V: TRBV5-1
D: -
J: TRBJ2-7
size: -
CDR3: CASSLYGSLYEQYF
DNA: TGCGCCAGCAGCTTATACGGGAGTCTCTACGAGCAGTACTTC

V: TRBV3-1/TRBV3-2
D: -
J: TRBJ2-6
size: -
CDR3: CASSQEAALPSGANVLTF
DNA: TGTGCCAGCAGCCAAGAGGCGGCCCTGCCCTCTGGGGCCAACGTCCTGACTTTC

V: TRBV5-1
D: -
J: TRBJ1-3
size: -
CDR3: CASGYADSSGNTIYF
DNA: TGCGCCAGCGGATATGCAGACTCCTCTGGAAACACCATATATTTT

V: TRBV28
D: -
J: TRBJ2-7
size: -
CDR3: CASSRMTHFYEQYF
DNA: TGTGCCAGCAGCAGGATGACCCACTTCTACGAGCAGTACTTC

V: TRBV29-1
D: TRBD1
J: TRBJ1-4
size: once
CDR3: CSVEGDPGGEKLFF
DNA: TGCAGCGTTGAAGGAGACCCAGGGGGTGAAAAACTGTTTTTT

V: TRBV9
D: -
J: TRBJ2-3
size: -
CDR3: CASSVSGVTTDTQYF
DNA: TGTGCCAGCAGCGTCTCAGGGGTCACCACAGATACGCAGTATTTT

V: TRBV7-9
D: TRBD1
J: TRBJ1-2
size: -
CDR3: CASSLGRGDYGYTF
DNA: TGTGCCAGCAGCTTAGGCAGGGGGGACTATGGCTACACCTTC

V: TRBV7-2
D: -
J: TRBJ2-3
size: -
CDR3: CASSLILGSQDTQYF
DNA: TGTGCCAGCAGCTTAATTCTCGGGAGTCAAGATACGCAGTATTTT

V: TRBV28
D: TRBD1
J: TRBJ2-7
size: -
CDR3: CASRGDRSQGYEQYF
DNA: TGTGCCAGCAGGGGGGACAGGTCCCAGGGCTACGAGCAGTACTTC

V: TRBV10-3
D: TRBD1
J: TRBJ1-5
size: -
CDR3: CAINKQGANACQPQHF
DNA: TGTGCCATCAACAAACAGGGGGCTAATGCTTGTCAGCCCCAGCATTTT

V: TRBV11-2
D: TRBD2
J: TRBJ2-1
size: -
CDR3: CASRGTSGGYNEQFF
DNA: TGTGCCAGCAGGGGGACTAGCGGGGGGTACAATGAGCAGTTCTTC

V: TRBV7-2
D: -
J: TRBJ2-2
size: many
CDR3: CASSLVSFLTGELFF
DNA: TGTGCCAGCAGCTTAGTTTCCTTTCTCACCGGGGAGCTGTTTTTT

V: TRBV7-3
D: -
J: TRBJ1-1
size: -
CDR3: CASSSRGGYTEAFF
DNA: TGTGCCAGCAGCTCCAGGGGTGGGTACACTGAAGCTTTCTTT

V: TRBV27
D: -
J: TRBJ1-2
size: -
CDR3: CASSFGAGQTGDYGYTF
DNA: TGTGCCAGCAGTTTCGGGGCAGGCCAAACGGGGGACTATGGCTACACCTTC

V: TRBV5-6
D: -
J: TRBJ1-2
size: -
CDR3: CASSLPLLGSRNYGYTF
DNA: TGTGCCAGCAGCTTGCCGTTATTGGGCAGCCGTAACTATGGCTACACCTTC

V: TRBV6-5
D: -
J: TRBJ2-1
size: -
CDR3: CASSSVAASSYNEQFF
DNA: TGTGCCAGCAGTTCTGTCGCGGCGAGCTCCTACAATGAGCAGTTCTTC

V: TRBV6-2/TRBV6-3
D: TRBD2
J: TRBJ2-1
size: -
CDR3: CASSRLAGNNEQFF
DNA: TGTGCCAGCAGCCGACTAGCGGGTAACAATGAGCAGTTCTTC

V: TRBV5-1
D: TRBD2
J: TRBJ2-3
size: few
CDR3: CASSLGLAGATDTQYF
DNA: TGCGCCAGCAGCTTGGGGCTAGCGGGAGCCACAGATACGCAGTATTTT

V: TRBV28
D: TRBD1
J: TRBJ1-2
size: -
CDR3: CASRPQGANGYTF
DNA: TGTGCCAGCAGACCGCAGGGGGCAAATGGCTACACCTTC

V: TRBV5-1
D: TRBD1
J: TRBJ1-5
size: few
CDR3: CASSPGTVSNQPQHF
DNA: TGCGCCAGCAGCCCGGGGACAGTTAGCAATCAGCCCCAGCATTTT

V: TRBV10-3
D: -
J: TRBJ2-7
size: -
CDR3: CAISESRREYEQYF
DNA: TGTGCCATCAGTGAGTCGCGGAGGGAGTACGAGCAGTACTTC

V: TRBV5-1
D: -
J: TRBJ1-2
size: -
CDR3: CASSLYYGANYGYTF
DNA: TGCGCCAGCAGCCTGTATTACGGGGCTAACTATGGCTACACCTTC

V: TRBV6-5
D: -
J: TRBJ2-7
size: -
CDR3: CASSRVGGPREQYF
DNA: TGTGCCAGCAGCCGCGTTGGAGGGCCGAGAGAGCAGTACTTC

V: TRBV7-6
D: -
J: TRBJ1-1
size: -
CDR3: CASSLHTGRENTEAFF
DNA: TGTGCCAGCAGCTTGCACACAGGTAGGGAGAACACTGAAGCTTTCTTT

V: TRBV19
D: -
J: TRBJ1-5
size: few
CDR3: CASSPGGGRRQPQHF
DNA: TGTGCCAGTAGTCCCGGGGGGGGGCGGCGTCAGCCCCAGCATTTT

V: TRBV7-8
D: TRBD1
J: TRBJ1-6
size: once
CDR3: CASTRGDSLDSPLHF
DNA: TGTGCCAGCACGAGGGGGGACAGTTTGGATTCACCCCTCCACTTT

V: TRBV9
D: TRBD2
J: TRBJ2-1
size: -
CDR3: CASSVGAGAHNEQFF
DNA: TGTGCCAGCAGCGTAGGAGCGGGAGCCCACAATGAGCAGTTCTTC

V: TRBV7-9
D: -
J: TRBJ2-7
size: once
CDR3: CASSFRVHEQYF
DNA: TGTGCCAGCAGCTTCAGGGTACACGAGCAGTACTTC

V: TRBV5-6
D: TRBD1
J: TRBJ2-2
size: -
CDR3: CASSLGTGGMSGELFF
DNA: TGTGCCAGCAGTCTCGGGACAGGGGGCATGAGCGGGGAGCTGTTTTTT

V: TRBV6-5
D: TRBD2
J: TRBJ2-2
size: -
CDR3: CASNSGVDTGELFF
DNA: TGTGCCAGCAATAGCGGGGTAGACACCGGGGAGCTGTTTTTT

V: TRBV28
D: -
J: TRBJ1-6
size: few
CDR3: CASGRQNNSPLHF
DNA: TGTGCCAGCGGCAGACAGAATAATTCACCCCTCCACTTT

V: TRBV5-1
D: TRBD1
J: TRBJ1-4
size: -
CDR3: CASSWGDRDNEKLFF
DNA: TGCGCCAGCAGCTGGGGGGACAGGGATAATGAAAAACTGTTTTTT

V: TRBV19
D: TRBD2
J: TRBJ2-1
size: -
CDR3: CASRGLTSGRAREQFF
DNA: TGTGCCAGTAGGGGCTTGACTAGCGGGAGGGCCCGGGAGCAGTTCTTC

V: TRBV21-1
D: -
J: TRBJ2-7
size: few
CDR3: CASSKVGLAHSYEQYF
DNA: TGTGCCAGCAGCAAAGTAGGACTAGCGCACTCCTACGAGCAGTACTTC

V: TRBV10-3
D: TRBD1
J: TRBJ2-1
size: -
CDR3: CAISEFQDRDNEQFF
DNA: TGTGCCATCAGTGAGTTTCAGGACAGGGACAATGAGCAGTTCTTC

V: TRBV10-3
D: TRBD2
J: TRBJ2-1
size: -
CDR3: CAISEGGGNNEQFF
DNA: TGTGCCATCAGTGAGGGGGGGGGAAACAATGAGCAGTTCTTC

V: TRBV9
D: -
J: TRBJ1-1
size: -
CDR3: CASSATAGANTEAFF
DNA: TGTGCCAGCAGCGCCACAGCGGGCGCGAACACTGAAGCTTTCTTT

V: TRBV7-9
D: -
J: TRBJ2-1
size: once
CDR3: CASSLVGDRNEQFF
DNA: TGTGCCAGCAGCTTAGTAGGAGATCGGAATGAGCAGTTCTTC

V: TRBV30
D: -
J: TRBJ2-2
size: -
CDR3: CAWSGGGHTGELFF
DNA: TGTGCCTGGAGTGGTGGCGGCCACACCGGGGAGCTGTTTTTT

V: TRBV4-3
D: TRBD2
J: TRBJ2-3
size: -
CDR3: CASSHYASGTQYF
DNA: TGCGCCAGCAGCCATTACGCTAGCGGGACGCAGTATTTT

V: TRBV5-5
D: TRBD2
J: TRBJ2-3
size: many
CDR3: CASSVASGTDTQYF
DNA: TGTGCCAGCAGCGTGGCTAGCGGGACAGATACGCAGTATTTT

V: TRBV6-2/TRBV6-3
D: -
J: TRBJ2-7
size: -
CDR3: CASSYVSGRVYEQYF
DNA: TGTGCCAGCAGTTACGTATCAGGGCGCGTTTACGAGCAGTACTTC

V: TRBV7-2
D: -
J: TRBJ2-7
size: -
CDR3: CASSLWEAVSYEQYF
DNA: TGTGCCAGCAGCTTATGGGAAGCGGTTTCCTACGAGCAGTACTTC